This T cell receptor (beta chain) was documented in a study of CDR3 diversity in severe acne. This clonotype was seen repeatedly, ten times or more. Germline CDR1 and CDR2: MDHEN and SYDVKM. Between the trimmed V and J ends, which lost 2 bases and 2 bases, there was a span of 9 bases. The CDR3 consists of 14 residues. TCRdb reprocessed the PCR reads with MiXCR, giving one entry per CDR3 protein. The table lists fewer than 90,000 distinct CDR3 sequences, 45% to 65% of them singletons, with 14% in the top ten. This sequence was found in a male donor in good health, without acne. Input material: blood. This chain connects TRBV28 to TRBJ1-1, with D hard to call. CDR3: CASSLDRVNTEAFF. CDR3 bases: TGTGCCAGCAGTTTAGATAGGGTAAACACTGAAGCTTTCTTT.